This record concerns one T cell receptor beta chain sequence. The data are from a study of graft-versus-host responses after intestinal transplantation. The wider study: Isolated intestinal, liver-intestinal, or multivisceral transplants were what recipients had.

Assay: immunoSEQ multiplex PCR; the TCRdb copy retains only in-frame clones and omits some. The data contain roughly 12,000 clones, roughly nine tenths of them singletons. Time point: postoperative day 105 after intestinal transplantation (dayNNNN = postoperative day). The receptor comes from a human patient who received an intestinal transplant, so some T cells may come from the graft donor. The source was PBMCs, collected 105 days after intestinal transplantation.

CDR3 in DNA: TGTGCCAGCAGCTTATCGGGTCCGGGGGCAGGGAATTCACCCCTCCACTTT. This sequence encodes CASSLSGPGAGNSPLHF. This chain links TRBV7-9 with TRBJ1-6; a possible D gene is TRBD1 (6 bases). There are 17 residues in the CDR3. The germline gives CDR1 SEHNR, CDR2 FQNEAQ (reference sequence). Trimming shortened V by 2 bases and J by 7 bases, and 18 bases separated the two germline ends.